The present T cell receptor beta chain was sequenced within a study of tumor and adjacent non-tumor tissue in lung cancer. No cell sorting was done before RNA was extracted from the tissue. TCRbeta libraries were built with three rounds of nested PCR, modified from ARM-PCR. MiXCR, run by TCRdb on the multiplex PCR reads, gives a single entry per CDR3 protein. The sample lists around 74,000 distinct CDR3 sequences; 55% to 70% were seen once. Specimen: lung tumor tissue. The clonotype comes from a woman between 65 and 79 years old with non-small cell lung cancer.

In DNA, the CDR3 is TGTGTGAGCAGCCCCCTGAATAATGAGCAGTTCTTC. This sequence encodes CVSSPLNNEQFF. The V call is TRBV11-3, the J call TRBJ2-1; D ambiguous. The CDR3 totals 12 residues. Germline V gene lookup returns CDR1 SGHNT and CDR2 YENEEA. The variable domain in full, with the rest retrieved from reference TRBV11-3 and TRBJ2-1, is EAGVVQSPRYKIIEKKQPVAFWCNPISGHNTLYWYLQNLGQGPELLIRYENEEAVDDSQLPKDRFSAERLKGVDSTLKIQPAELGDSAVYLCVSSPLNNEQFFGPGTRLTVL.